The clone carrying this T cell receptor beta chain has only a few counts. The entry originates in a study of T cell changes during pregnancy in multiple sclerosis. Profiling relied on immunoSEQ multiplex PCR, and the TCRdb table lists in-frame clones only, not all of them. The data hold 40,000 to 55,000 clones, with approximately 90% observed a single time. The CDR3 loop spans 14 amino acids. Looked up from germline, CDR1 is ENHRY and CDR2 is SYGVKD. Trimming left V 2 bases short and J 0 bases short, with 7 bases between. Source: CD8+ T cells from peripheral blood mononuclear cells, taken in the second trimester of pregnancy. V is TRBV10-3 and J is TRBJ1-2, with D uncertain. This receptor was taken from a female donor with multiple sclerosis, enrolled in a pregnancy study. Written as DNA, the CDR3 is TGTGCCATCAGTGAGGGTGTAGCTAACTATGGCTACACCTTC. Translation gives CAISEGVANYGYTF.